This passage covers 32 T cell receptor beta chains from one sample sequenced in a study of radiotherapy plus CTLA-4 blockade in lung cancer. Here immunoSEQ multiplex PCR was the method, and the copy in TCRdb shows in-frame clones only, minus some. The data contain tens of thousands of clones, around 83% of them singletons. The input for sequencing was peripheral blood, taken from a patient treated with radiotherapy plus ipilimumab. The receptors were sampled from a human donor with non-small cell lung cancer who had stable disease on radiotherapy plus ipilimumab.

The V and J genes are TRBV4-1 and TRBJ2-3; 7 positions match TRBD1. With 3 bases clipped from V and 2 bases from J, the junction kept 5 bases outside the gene matches. Per germline, CDR1 MGHRA and CDR2 YSYEKL. This CDR3 region has 15 residues. The chain's CDR3 is CASSQRQGSTDTQYF. The CDR3 nucleotides are TGCGCCAGCAGCCAGAGACAGGGCTCCACAGATACGCAGTATTTT.

The V gene is TRBV2, the J gene TRBJ2-4; D remains unclear. The CDR3 spans 13 residues. Trimming left V 3 bases short and J 0 bases short, with 3 bases between. Germline loops: CDR1 SNHLY, CDR2 FYNNEI. The CDR3 bases are TGTGCCAGCAGTGATGTAGCCAAAAACATTCAGTACTTC. It yields the protein CASSDVAKNIQYF.

This chain links TRBV19 with TRBJ1-5; 7 bases are shared with TRBD1. V was clipped by 1 base and J by 2 bases; unmatched bases: 11. The CDR3 contains 18 residues. From germline, CDR1 is LNHDA and CDR2 SQIVND (reference sequence). The CDR3 DNA follows: TGTGCCAGTAGTATAGCCAGGGGGGCTTATAGTGGCAATCAGCCCCAGCATTTT. Its translation is CASSIARGAYSGNQPQHF.

The rearrangement joins TRBV19 to TRBJ1-2; the D is unclear. From germline, CDR1 is LNHDA and CDR2 SQIVND (reference sequence). V shed 5 bases and J shed 2 bases, with 3 bases lying between them. The length of the CDR3 is 11 residues. CDR3 sequence: CASSRNYGYTF. The CDR3 DNA follows: TGTGCCAGTAGTCGGAACTATGGCTACACCTTC. Combining the CDR3 with reference TRBV19 and TRBJ1-2 gives the whole variable domain DGGITQSPKYLFRKEGQNVTLSCEQNLNHDAMYWYRQDPGQGLRLIYYSQIVNDFQKGDIAEGYSVSREKKESFPLTVTSAQKNPTAFYLCASSRNYGYTFGSGTRLTVV.

V gene TRBV20-1 combines with J gene TRBJ1-2, with D unclear. In germline, CDR1 is DFQATT, CDR2 SNEGSKA (reference sequence). V lost 3 bases to trimming and J lost 8 bases, with 10 bases between them. The CDR3 sequence is 11 residues long. CDR3 in DNA: TGCAGTGCTAGCCAAGGAGGAGGCTACACCTTC. Its protein is CSASQGGGYTF.

V is TRBV7-2 and J is TRBJ2-5; D call uncertain. The end of the DNA is better explained by TRBJ2-7, so the J call may be wrong. The length of the CDR3 is 14 residues. The germline CDR1 and CDR2 sequences are SGHTA and FQGNSA. CDR3 bases: TGTGCCAGCTCAGACTGGGCAGCCTCCTACGAGCAGTACTTC. Its translation is CASSDWAASYEQYF.

V and J are TRBV21-1 and TRBJ1-2; the table assigns TRBD1, which was not confirmed against the DNA. TRBV21-1 is recorded as a pseudogene. The CDR3 consists of 17 residues. CDR3 protein: CASSYPHGRDRDYGYTF. The CDR3 bases are TGTGCCAGCAGCTACCCCCACGGGAGGGACAGGGACTATGGCTACACCTTC.

J is TRBJ2-5 and V is TRBV2; TRBD2 matches at 9 bases. The length of the CDR3 is 16 residues. Trimming took 6 bases from V and 5 from J; bases not matched to a gene: 13. From germline, CDR1 is SNHLY and CDR2 FYNNEI. The CDR3, as DNA: TGTGCCAGCAGCCCCGGGGTAGCGGGAGTATTGGAGACCCAGTACTTC. Its protein is CASSPGVAGVLETQYF.

This chain uses TRBV13 with TRBJ1-6; TRBD1 matches 9 bases. Germline CDR1 and CDR2: PRHDT and FYEKMQ (reference sequence). Losses at the gene ends were 3 bases for V and 10 bases for J; bases not matched to a gene: 4. The CDR3 spans 14 residues. The CDR3 DNA reads as TGTGCCAGCAGCTTCCGGACAGGGGTCTCACCCCTCCACTTT. It specifies CASSFRTGVSPLHF.

This rearrangement joins TRBV6-5 to TRBJ2-7; TRBD1 might be the D (6 bases). CDR3 size: 14 residues. From germline, CDR1 is MNHEY and CDR2 SVGAGI. Trimming removed 6 bases from V and 4 bases from J, with 16 bases in between. The CDR3 region is CASSGQNDRYEQYF. The CDR3 nucleotides are TGTGCCAGCAGCGGACAGAACGACCGATACGAGCAGTACTTC.

The chain links TRBV19 to TRBJ1-1; D is perhaps TRBD1 (6 bases). In germline, CDR1 is LNHDA, CDR2 SQIVND (reference sequence). V shed 6 bases and J shed 6 bases, with 14 bases lying between them. The CDR3 covers 13 residues. The CDR3 bases are TGTGCCAGTAGGAAGGGGGGGGTGCCTGAAGCTTTCTTT. Protein sequence: CASRKGGVPEAFF.

This clone was counted between two and nine times. The chain uses TRBV18 and TRBJ1-3; D not certain. The CDR3 is made up of 14 amino acids. The germline gives CDR1 KGHSH, CDR2 LQKENI. V gave up 2 bases and J gave up 8 bases, with 13 bases separating them. CDR3 residues: CASSPSPAGDTIYF. DNA of the CDR3: TGTGCCAGCTCACCAAGCCCGGCCGGGGACACCATATATTTT.

This chain links TRBV6-5 with TRBJ1-1; tentative D call: TRBD1 (6 bases). Germline CDR1 reads MNHEY; CDR2 reads SVGAGI. The V end was cut by 5 bases, the J end by 4 bases, with 14 bases between. CDR3 length: 14 residues. The CDR3 sequence is CASSLRDIPTEAFF. In DNA form, the CDR3 reads TGTGCCAGCAGTCTCCGGGACATTCCCACTGAAGCTTTCTTT.

The genes are TRBV27 and TRBJ2-2; 9 bases are shared with TRBD2. CDR3 size: 15 residues. Per germline, CDR1 MNHEY and CDR2 SMNVEV (reference sequence). V was pared by 6 bases and J by 4 bases, with 6 bases of the junction left unmatched. The CDR3 here is CASRSSGRSTGELFF. DNA of the CDR3: TGTGCCAGCAGGTCGAGCGGGAGGAGCACCGGGGAGCTGTTTTTT.

This sequence joins TRBV18 and TRBJ2-3, with 8 bases lining up with TRBD2. Germline lookup yields CDR1 KGHSH and CDR2 LQKENI. The CDR3 is made up of 19 amino acids. Trimming at V came to 4 bases and at J to 4 bases, leaving 19 bases not matched to a gene. CDR3 residues: CASSRWAGGLQTRADTQYF. The DNA for the CDR3 is TGTGCCAGCTCACGCTGGGCGGGGGGACTACAAACCAGGGCAGATACGCAGTATTTT.

V is TRBV6-6 and J is TRBJ2-2; D is possibly TRBD2 (6 bases). The CDR3 length is 15 residues. Germline CDR1 reads MNHNY; CDR2 reads SVGAGI (reference sequence). V was cut by 4 bases and J by 5 bases, with 14 bases left in between. The CDR3 loop is CASSFSGTGTGELFF. The CDR3 coding sequence is TGTGCCAGCAGTTTCTCGGGGACTGGGACCGGGGAGCTGTTTTTT.

The chain combines TRBV2 with TRBJ1-5, with D possibly being TRBD1 (6 bases). V lost 10 bases and J 4 bases, leaving 17 bases between the germline ends. Germline V gene data show CDR1 as SNHLY and CDR2 as FYNNEI. The length of the CDR3 is 14 residues. CDR3 protein: CAIGDTLRNQPQHF. CDR3 bases: TGTGCCATCGGGGACACCTTAAGGAATCAGCCCCAGCATTTT.

The chain uses TRBV7-2 and TRBJ1-1; possibly TRBD1 for D (5 bases). Germline V gene data show CDR1 as SGHTA and CDR2 as FQGNSA. This CDR3 has 16 residues. The V gene lost 5 bases and the J gene lost 4 bases, with 20 bases spanning the gap. CDR3 residues: CASSPLRGGYTTEAFF. In DNA form, the CDR3 reads TGTGCCAGCAGCCCGCTCCGGGGGGGATATACCACTGAAGCTTTCTTT.

The chain recombines TRBV18 with TRBJ1-1, with TRBD1 as a possible D gene (5 bases). The V and J ends lost 5 bases and 1 base respectively, with 11 bases between them. This CDR3 is built from 14 residues. The germline gives CDR1 KGHSH, CDR2 LQKENI. CDR3 DNA: TGTGCCAGCTCATCTTCAGGGTCGAACACTGAAGCTTTCTTT. This codes for CASSSSGSNTEAFF.

The table lists this clone with a few counts. This chain links TRBV5-6 with TRBJ2-7, with 7 bases that match TRBD2. This CDR3 is built from 15 residues. The germline CDR1 and CDR2 sequences are SGHDT and YYEEEE. The V gene end was trimmed by 7 bases and the J gene end by 2 bases; junction bases not matched to a gene: 12. The CDR3 spells CASAYLAAVTYEQYF. CDR3 bases: TGTGCCAGCGCCTACCTAGCGGCAGTCACCTACGAGCAGTACTTC.

The chain's CDR3 is CASSIAGAGRNEQFF. The CDR3 region has the DNA TGTGCCAGTAGTATAGCCGGGGCCGGGCGCAATGAGCAGTTCTTC. The rearrangement links TRBV19 to TRBJ2-1; perhaps D is TRBD1 or TRBD2 (5 bases each). This CDR3 spans 15 amino acids. The germline CDR1 and CDR2 sequences are LNHDA and SQIVND (reference sequence). V lost 1 base and J 6 bases, leaving 13 bases between the germline ends.

The chain recombines TRBV9 with TRBJ2-3, with TRBD2 matching 7 bases. Germline values: CDR1 SGDLS, CDR2 YYNGEE. V shed 4 bases and J 1 base; nucleotides not matched to a gene: 6. The CDR3 runs 15 residues. As DNA, the CDR3 is TGTGCCAGCAGCCGGGGAGGGAGGGGCACAGATACGCAGTATTTT. Translation gives CASSRGGRGTDTQYF. Based on the CDR3 plus reference TRBV9 and TRBJ2-3, the full variable domain is DSGVTQTPKHLITATGQRVTLRCSPRSGDLSVYWYQQSLDQGLQFLIQYYNGEERAKGNILERFSAQQFPDLHSELNLSSLELGDSALYFCASSRGGRGTDTQYFGPGTRLTVL.

V is TRBV29-1 and J is TRBJ1-2, with TRBD1 identical over 9 bases. CDR3 length: 13 residues. With 4 bases clipped from V and 4 bases from J, the junction kept 4 bases outside the gene matches. Germline V CDR1 and CDR2: SQVTM, ANQGSEA. The CDR3 DNA reads TGCAGCGTTGTAGACAGGGGGGGCTATGGCTACACCTTC. Translated: CSVVDRGGYGYTF.

This chain connects TRBV27 to TRBJ1-1; 10 bases align to TRBD1. Germline CDR1 is MNHEY and CDR2 is SMNVEV (reference sequence). This CDR3 contains 15 residues. V lost 5 bases and J lost 0; bases outside the gene matches: 3. CDR3 DNA: TGTGCCAGCAGTGAGGGACAGGGGATGAACACTGAAGCTTTCTTT. As protein: CASSEGQGMNTEAFF.

This sequence joins TRBV14 and TRBJ2-2; D is unclear. The length of the CDR3 is 18 residues. The V and J ends lost 5 bases and 7 bases respectively, with 26 bases between them. Per the germline V gene, CDR1 is SGHDN and CDR2 is FVKESK. This CDR3 reads CASSARRISVTPVGELFF. The CDR3 nucleotides are TGTGCCAGCAGCGCTCGACGGATTTCGGTCACACCGGTCGGGGAGCTGTTTTTT.

The gene calls are TRBV5-1 and TRBJ2-1, with D tentatively TRBD2 (7 bases). The CDR3 consists of 14 residues. Between the trimmed V and J ends, which lost 1 base and 7 bases, there was a span of 12 bases. Germline assignment: CDR1 SGHRS and CDR2 YFSETQ. The CDR3, as DNA: TGCGCCAGCAGCTTGCTACAGGGAGGGAATGAGCAGTTCTTC. It yields the protein CASSLLQGGNEQFF.

This chain joins TRBV30 and TRBJ1-3; D perhaps matches TRBD1 (6 bases). Trimming stripped 8 bases from V and 2 bases from J, with 16 bases between. This CDR3 is built from 14 residues. Per the germline V gene, CDR1 is GTSNPN and CDR2 is SVGIG (reference sequence). The CDR3 loop is CASPGTTPGNTIYF. The CDR3 nucleotides are TGTGCCAGTCCTGGGACAACCCCTGGAAACACCATATATTTT.

The chain has TRBV5-6 and TRBJ2-7; 9 nucleotides agree with TRBD1. V shed 2 bases, J shed 3 bases, and the junction held 6 bases outside the gene matches. In germline, CDR1 is SGHDT, CDR2 YYEEEE. The CDR3 is made up of 15 amino acids. In nucleotides, the CDR3 is TGTGCCAGCAGCTTTTACGGGACAGGGTTCTACGAGCAGTACTTC. This codes for CASSFYGTGFYEQYF.

This clone was counted a few times. The CDR3 DNA is TGTGCCAGCAGTTACGTTCATGGAGGTGAGCAGTTCTTC. Its translation is CASSYVHGGEQFF. The rearrangement joins TRBV6-6 to TRBJ2-1; tentative D call: TRBD2 (5 bases). Per germline, CDR1 MNHNY and CDR2 SVGAGI (reference sequence). The CDR3 contains 13 residues. V was cut by 2 bases and J by 9 bases, with 11 bases left in between.

The chain carries TRBV5-4 and TRBJ2-1, with 10 bases that match TRBD1. The CDR3 consists of 14 residues. Losses at the gene ends were 4 bases for V and 6 bases for J; bases not matched to a gene: 4. CDR1 is SGHNT, CDR2 YYREEE, per germline (reference sequence). The CDR3 DNA reads as TGTGCCAGCAGCAGCCGGGACAGGGGCAATGAGCAGTTCTTC. Translated: CASSSRDRGNEQFF.

The rearrangement joins TRBV5-3 to TRBJ2-3; D remains unclear. TRBV5-3 is filed as an ORF, its function uncertain. V dropped 0 bases and J dropped 15 bases, with 5 bases sitting between them. The CDR3 contains 9 residues. The CDR3 region is CARSLGGYF. CDR3 nucleotide sequence: TGTGCCAGAAGCTTGGGGGGTTATTTT.

Note on this clone: The same CDR3 also results from other DNA sequences found in this sample. The chain couples TRBV6-6 to TRBJ2-7; 16 nucleotides line up with TRBD2. CDR1 and CDR2 from the germline V gene are MNHNY and SVGAGI (reference sequence). J gave up 13 bases and V 8 bases, and 8 bases lay outside the gene matches. The CDR3 sequence is 13 residues long. This chain's CDR3 is CASDGTSGRVSYF. Written as DNA, the CDR3 is TGTGCCAGCGACGGGACTAGCGGGAGGGTATCTTACTTC.